This entry is about one TCR beta chain. As yet, its antigen is unknown. This specimen comes from a study of cytomegalovirus exposure and HLA in healthy donors. Findings of the study overall: Reports showed the classifier diagnosing cytomegalovirus status with high specificity and sensitivity.

Regarding donors, all were healthy bone marrow donors. In the PCR, 60 Vbeta and 13 Jbeta primers were used. Method: immunoSEQ multiplex PCR; TCRdb's copy keeps in-frame clones and lacks some. The data contain 80,000 or so clones, about four fifths of them singletons. Sequencing was done on a sample of PBMCs. This TCR came from a male donor in good health and CMV-seropositive.

The CDR3 is CASRAQGSNQPQHF. The CDR3 bases are TGTGCCAGCAGAGCACAGGGAAGCAATCAGCCCCAGCATTTT. This chain connects TRBV2 to TRBJ1-5; TRBD1 might be the D (6 bases). V was cut by 6 bases and J by 1 base, with 10 bases left in between. Germline V gives CDR1 SNHLY, CDR2 FYNNEI. CDR3 length: 14 amino acids.